The next 22 T cell receptor beta chains were all read from a single sample in a study of OX40 agonist ivuxolimab in advanced cancers. Some clones are missing from TCRdb's copy, which holds only in-frame ones; the method was immunoSEQ multiplex PCR. The sample includes 30,000 to 45,000 clones, 82% of them seen just once. The material sequenced was CD4+ or CD8+ T cells sorted from blood, taken in a trial of the OX40 agonist ivuxolimab. The source of these receptors is an adult with an advanced solid tumor such as melanoma, head and neck, liver or kidney cancer.

The chain joins TRBV11-2 to TRBJ1-3; D is undetermined. Per germline, CDR1 SGHAT and CDR2 FQNNGV. Trimming removed 1 base at V and 1 base at J, with 8 bases between. This CDR3 comprises 15 residues. DNA of the CDR3: TGTGCCAGCAGCTTAGCTCCTGGGTCTGGAAACACCATATATTTT. Protein product: CASSLAPGSGNTIYF.

The rearrangement links TRBV2 to TRBJ2-7; 13 bases match TRBD2. The V gene end was trimmed by 6 bases and the J gene end by 7 bases; junction bases not matched to a gene: 6. Germline values: CDR1 SNHLY, CDR2 FYNNEI. The CDR3 extends over 14 amino acids. For the CDR3, the DNA is TGTGCCAGCAGCTTAGGACTAGCGGGAGATGAGCAGTACTTC. It encodes CASSLGLAGDEQYF.

The chain links TRBV7-2 to TRBJ2-7; the match to TRBD2 covers 9 bases. From germline, CDR1 is SGHTA and CDR2 FQGNSA. The V and J ends lost 2 bases and 0 bases, in that order; junction bases with no gene match: 11. This CDR3 comprises 18 residues. Here the CDR3 reads CASSLSVREGPSSYEQYF. For the CDR3, the DNA is TGTGCCAGCAGCTTATCCGTGCGGGAGGGCCCCTCCTCCTACGAGCAGTACTTC.

The chain combines TRBV10-3 with TRBJ2-1; D is possibly TRBD2 (5 bases). The V and J ends lost 1 base and 5 bases respectively, with 6 bases between them. The CDR3 is 13 amino acids. In germline, CDR1 is ENHRY, CDR2 SYGVKD. CDR3 region: CAISEFGNNEQFF. CDR3 sequence (DNA): TGTGCCATCAGTGAGTTCGGGAACAATGAGCAGTTCTTC.

This chain uses TRBV2 with TRBJ1-2, with 7 bases that match TRBD1. CDR3 length equals 13 residues. Germline values: CDR1 SNHLY, CDR2 FYNNEI. V lost 8 bases and J lost 2; bases outside the gene matches: 5. The CDR3 DNA sequence: TGTGCCAGCTCGGGACAGTCAAACTATGGCTACACCTTC. This codes for CASSGQSNYGYTF.

The CDR3 nucleotides read TGCGCCAGCAGTGAAGGGGGCGGCAGGGGAGGTACTGAAGCTTTCTTT. Encoded protein: CASSEGGGRGGTEAFF. The genes are TRBV10-1 and TRBJ1-1; TRBD1 aligns across 7 bases. Germline CDR1 and CDR2: WNHNN and SYGVQD (reference sequence). The CDR3 covers 16 residues. The V and J ends lost 3 bases and 5 bases, in that order; junction bases with no gene match: 12.

CDR3 region: CASSYGTLNTEAFF. The CDR3 DNA follows: TGTGCCAGCAGTTACGGGACCTTGAACACTGAAGCTTTCTTT. J is TRBJ1-1 and V is TRBV6-5; D may be TRBD1 (5 bases). The germline V gene has CDR1 MNHEY and CDR2 SVGAGI. There are 14 residues in the CDR3. V was pared by 2 bases and J by 0 bases, with 7 bases between.

V gene TRBV19 combines with J gene TRBJ2-7; D is unclear. CDR3 size: 11 residues. The germline V gene has CDR1 LNHDA and CDR2 SQIVND (reference sequence). Trimming removed 4 bases at V and 11 bases at J, with 12 bases between. The CDR3 loop is CASSKGGTKYF. In nucleotides, the CDR3 is TGTGCCAGTAGTAAGGGCGGAACCAAGTACTTC.

This clone has a single count. J is TRBJ1-2 and V is TRBV28; 9 bases align to TRBD1. The germline gives CDR1 MDHEN, CDR2 SYDVKM. V shed 4 bases and J 6 bases; nucleotides not matched to a gene: 9. The CDR3 runs 15 residues. CDR3 amino acids: CASSSSGQGSNGYTF. The CDR3 nucleotides read TGTGCCAGCAGTTCCTCGGGACAGGGTTCAAATGGCTACACCTTC.

CDR3 in amino acids: CASRMGGTGIPHEQYF. CDR3 bases: TGTGCCAGTAGAATGGGTGGGACAGGGATCCCCCACGAGCAGTACTTC. This chain links TRBV19 with TRBJ2-7, with 9 nucleotides matching TRBD1. The junction had 14 bases not matched to a gene; V was cut back by 6 bases and J by 5 bases. Per the germline V gene, CDR1 is LNHDA and CDR2 is SQIVND (reference sequence). This CDR3 comprises 16 residues.

CDR3 DNA sequence: TGTGCCAGCAGCATTTCGACAGTTAACTACGAGCAGTACTTC. Protein sequence: CASSISTVNYEQYF. The chain joins TRBV2 to TRBJ2-7; D may be TRBD1 (5 bases). The CDR3 consists of 14 residues. Germline values: CDR1 SNHLY, CDR2 FYNNEI. V was pared by 6 bases and J by 3 bases, with 15 bases between. The whole variable domain, remainder taken from reference TRBV2 and TRBJ2-7, is EPEVTQTPSHQVTQMGQEVILRCVPISNHLYFYWYRQILGQKVEFLVSFYNNEISEKSEIFDDQFSVERPDGSNFTLKIRSTKLEDSAMYFCASSISTVNYEQYFGPGTRLTVT.

This chain connects TRBV2 to TRBJ1-1; no definite D call. This CDR3 region has 15 residues. The ends were cut back, 6 bases at V and 1 base at J, with 15 bases in the middle. Germline-derived CDR1 and CDR2 are SNHLY and FYNNEI. CDR3 coding DNA: TGTGCCAGCAGGGTCGACGCGGGAGGGAACACTGAAGCTTTCTTT. This translates into CASRVDAGGNTEAFF.

The chain recombines TRBV19 with TRBJ1-5; possibly TRBD1 for D (6 bases). Per germline, CDR1 LNHDA and CDR2 SQIVND (reference sequence). V lost 0 bases to trimming and J lost 7 bases, with 13 bases between them. This CDR3 spans 15 amino acids. Written as DNA, the CDR3 is TGTGCCAGTAGTATAGATGGGACAAATGCGCAGCCCCAGCATTTT. Its protein product is CASSIDGTNAQPQHF.

The chain links TRBV27 to TRBJ2-7, with 14 nucleotides matching TRBD2. The CDR3 has 20 amino acids. Trimming cost V 6 bases and J 0 bases; bases outside gene matches: 16. Per germline, CDR1 MNHEY and CDR2 SMNVEV (reference sequence). The CDR3 protein is CASSGRLLGTSGSPSYEQYF. CDR3 bases: TGTGCCAGCAGCGGGCGACTCCTAGGGACTAGCGGGAGCCCCTCCTACGAGCAGTACTTC.

The chain recombines TRBV5-1 with TRBJ2-1, with 10 bases identical to TRBD2. Germline CDR1 is SGHRS and CDR2 is YFSETQ. V dropped 3 bases and J dropped 3; count of bases not matched to a gene: 6. CDR3 length: 16 residues. This CDR3 is CASSSPSGGVYNEQFF. The CDR3 DNA is TGCGCCAGCAGCTCCCCTAGCGGGGGAGTCTACAATGAGCAGTTCTTC. Together with reference TRBV5-1 and TRBJ2-1, the CDR3 gives the full variable domain: KAGVTQTPRYLIKTRGQQVTLSCSPISGHRSVSWYQQTPGQGLQFLFEYFSETQRNKGNFPGRFSGRQFSNSRSEMNVSTLELGDSALYLCASSSPSGGVYNEQFFGPGTRLTVL.

In this sample, this clone turned up once. The V call is TRBV28, the J call TRBJ2-5, with 9 bases aligning to TRBD1. The CDR3 runs 13 residues. With 6 bases clipped from V and 1 base from J, the junction kept 0 bases outside the gene matches. CDR1 is MDHEN and CDR2 is SYDVKM in the germline V gene. This chain's CDR3 is CASRQGAQETQYF. The CDR3 nucleotides are TGTGCCAGCAGACAGGGGGCCCAAGAGACCCAGTACTTC.

This rearrangement joins TRBV5-4 to TRBJ2-7, with 10 nucleotides matching TRBD1. The CDR3 runs to 17 residues. Unmatched junction bases numbered 9, after V lost 0 bases and J lost 3 bases. Germline values: CDR1 SGHNT, CDR2 YYREEE (reference sequence). CDR3 in amino acids: CASSLVRGWTGGYEQYF. The CDR3 DNA is TGTGCCAGCAGCTTGGTTCGCGGCTGGACAGGGGGCTACGAGCAGTACTTC.

The rearrangement links TRBV29-1 to TRBJ2-5; D uncertain. The length of the CDR3 is 12 residues. Germline V lookup: CDR1 SQVTM, CDR2 ANQGSEA. V was cut by 7 bases and J by 5 bases, with 14 bases left in between. Here the CDR3 DNA reads TGCAGCGCCCATTGGTCGGTTGAGACCCAGTACTTC. Translation: CSAHWSVETQYF.

To note about this clone: At one end the junction does not follow the germline gene, possibly because of a read error. The gene calls are TRBV7-7 and TRBJ2-2, with TRBD2 matching 11 bases. This CDR3 is built from 16 residues. Germline-derived CDR1 and CDR2 are SSHAT and FNYEAQ (reference sequence). CDR3 in amino acids: CASSLGTSGANGELFF. DNA for the CDR3: TGTGCTAGCAGCTTAGGGACTAGCGGAGCCAACGGGGAGCTGTTTTTT.

The V gene is TRBV4-2, the J gene TRBJ1-1, with TRBD1 identical over 7 bases. Losses at the gene ends were 1 base for V and 0 bases for J; bases not matched to a gene: 11. Germline V gene lookup returns CDR1 LGHNA and CDR2 YNFKEQ. CDR3 length: 18 amino acids. CDR3 residues: CASSQGGTASNLNTEAFF. The CDR3 bases are TGTGCCAGCAGCCAAGGGGGGACAGCCAGCAACCTGAACACTGAAGCTTTCTTT.

The chain uses TRBV30 and TRBJ1-6, with 7 positions matching TRBD1. The CDR3 has 13 residues. The ends lost 3 bases at V and 4 bases at J; junction bases unmatched: 0. Germline V gives CDR1 GTSNPN, CDR2 SVGIG (reference sequence). The CDR3 nucleotides read TGTGCCTGGAGGGACAGGTATAATTCACCCCTCCACTTT. Encoded protein: CAWRDRYNSPLHF.

This clone was seen once. V gene TRBV5-4 combines with J gene TRBJ2-5; D ambiguous. The V end lost 4 bases, the J end lost 5 bases, and 18 bases lay between the germline ends. The CDR3 has 15 amino acids. Germline values: CDR1 SGHNT, CDR2 YYREEE (reference sequence). The CDR3: CASSTSNLLVETQYF. CDR3 DNA sequence: TGTGCCAGCAGCACAAGTAACCTTCTCGTGGAGACCCAGTACTTC. The whole variable domain, remainder taken from reference TRBV5-4 and TRBJ2-5, is ETGVTQSPTHLIKTRGQQVTLRCSSQSGHNTVSWYQQALGQGPQFIFQYYREEENGRGNFPPRFSGLQFPNYSSELNVNALELDDSALYLCASSTSNLLVETQYFGPGTRLLVL.